This T cell receptor beta chain comes out of a study of T cell changes during pregnancy in multiple sclerosis. From germline, CDR1 is LNHDA and CDR2 SQIVND (reference sequence). The V gene end was trimmed by 6 bases and the J gene end by 2 bases; junction bases not matched to a gene: 3. The CDR3 is 13 amino acids. Produced via immunoSEQ multiplex PCR; TCRdb's table is partial and in-frame only. Of more than 9,500 clones in the sample, approximately 88% were seen once. The V call is TRBV19, the J call TRBJ2-5; 7 nucleotides align to TRBD1. Sequencing used CD8+ T cells from peripheral blood mononuclear cells, obtained after pregnancy. This TCR derives from a female donor in good health, enrolled as a control in a pregnancy study. The CDR3 sequence is CASSPRGQETQYF. The CDR3, as DNA: TGTGCCAGTAGCCCCAGGGGGCAAGAGACCCAGTACTTC.